The rows below give T cell receptor beta chains drawn from one sample of a study of T-cell memory formation after mild COVID-19. TCRdb reprocessed the 5' RACE reads with MiXCR, giving one entry per CDR3 protein. The sample has 250,000 to 350,000 distinct CDR3 sequences; about 17% are singletons. Specimen: PBMCs or a T cell subset sorted from them (not recorded which). The receptor set was obtained from a man aged 18 to 30 who had mild COVID-19 (a few samples of this study predate the infection). Cell type and time point are not known. The conserved cysteine and the conserved F or W are not part of the CDR3 here. Clone size, where shown, is once, few, many, or a class for clones that have expanded.

TRBJ2-5,TRBV23-1,NA,ASTPRTAQETQY
TRBJ2-7,TRBV2,few,ASRQEIFYEQY
TRBJ2-7,TRBV24-1,NA,ATSGNGYEQY
TRBJ1-6,TRBV7-2,NA,ASSLNYGTANSPLH
TRBJ2-1,TRBV11-2,NA,ASSLEGSRRQNEQF
TRBJ2-2,TRBV12-3/TRBV12-4,NA,ASQTGNINTGELF
TRBJ1-3,TRBV29-1,many,SASEVSSGNTIY
TRBJ1-1,TRBV7-2,NA,ASSRRQGRTEAF
TRBJ2-2,TRBV7-8,NA,ASSQLAGGSSGELF
TRBJ1-2,TRBV7-2,once,ASSSTYTYGYT
TRBJ1-1,TRBV10-3,few,AISGQVGTEAF
TRBJ1-2,TRBV11-2,NA,ASSKNRVSLGYT
TRBJ2-2,TRBV7-7,few,ASSLSFPAGELF
TRBJ1-4,TRBV5-1,few,ASSSSRGTGKEKLF
TRBJ1-6,TRBV29-1,NA,SVEWREAQSSYNSPLH
TRBJ1-1,TRBV14,NA,ASSPTWNTEAF
TRBJ2-1,TRBV6-5,few,ASSRVITGGNEQF
TRBJ2-4,TRBV29-1,few,SVEGGRGVGKNIQY
TRBJ1-1,TRBV5-1,few,ASSFGGGGNTEAF
TRBJ1-2,TRBV5-1,few,ASSLGGAAPEGYT
TRBJ1-2,TRBV20-1,few,SARVLGQDYGYT
TRBJ2-5,TRBV12-3/TRBV12-4,many,ASGQLQETQY
TRBJ2-7,TRBV2,NA,ASSFLREQY
TRBJ1-2,TRBV4-3,NA,ASSQGIGGGEGYT
TRBJ1-5,TRBV20-1,few,SARVGPGGTLNQPQH
TRBJ1-1,TRBV6-2/TRBV6-3,few,ASSRTQGLTEAF
TRBJ2-5,TRBV24-1,NA,ATSGPTGEGETQY
TRBJ2-5,TRBV4-1,NA,ASSQETGNFAQY
TRBJ1-1,TRBV30,NA,AWSVTTRNTEAF
TRBJ2-5,TRBV5-1,NA,ASSLAGGEEETQY
TRBJ2-2,TRBV12-3/TRBV12-4,few,ASSFDAGELF
TRBJ2-1,TRBV10-3,many,AISVGSEQF
TRBJ2-7,TRBV5-1,many,ASSPRLTSYEQY
TRBJ2-5,TRBV4-1,NA,ASSQGGAGETQY
TRBJ2-1,TRBV6-2/TRBV6-3,few,ASSYSRNEQF
TRBJ2-2,TRBV6-6,NA,ASSFEGKTGELF
TRBJ2-2,TRBV28,NA,ASSFGGGGGELF
TRBJ1-5,TRBV6-6,many,GAAVGGQPQH
TRBJ2-3,TRBV28,few,ASSLTITDTQY
TRBJ1-2,TRBV12-3/TRBV12-4,few,ASRNSRFGGYYGYT
TRBJ1-5,TRBV6-5,NA,ASSPGTPGFNQPQH
TRBJ2-1,TRBV20-1,NA,SASRDLYNEQF
TRBJ1-3,TRBV5-5,many,ASSLDAYRAISGNTIY
TRBJ1-3,TRBV5-1,NA,ASSLSVGYGNTIY
TRBJ1-1,TRBV6-5,few,ASSPGGTVNTEAF
TRBJ2-3,TRBV20-1,NA,SAKGLAGGKGDTQY
TRBJ1-2,TRBV18,few,ASSPRDGANYGYT
TRBJ2-7,TRBV15,NA,ATSSQVGGIYEQY
TRBJ2-5,TRBV7-8,few,ASRNHTSRETQY
TRBJ2-3,TRBV5-6,few,ASSGLANTQY
TRBJ1-1,TRBV9,NA,ASSVGGGRGFTEAF
TRBJ2-1,TRBV18,NA,ASSPADGGYSVF
TRBJ2-1,TRBV6-5,NA,ASSSGTGLGEQF
TRBJ2-2,TRBV5-1,NA,ASSLVYGAGELF
TRBJ1-2,TRBV19,NA,ASRPTLMGAYGYT